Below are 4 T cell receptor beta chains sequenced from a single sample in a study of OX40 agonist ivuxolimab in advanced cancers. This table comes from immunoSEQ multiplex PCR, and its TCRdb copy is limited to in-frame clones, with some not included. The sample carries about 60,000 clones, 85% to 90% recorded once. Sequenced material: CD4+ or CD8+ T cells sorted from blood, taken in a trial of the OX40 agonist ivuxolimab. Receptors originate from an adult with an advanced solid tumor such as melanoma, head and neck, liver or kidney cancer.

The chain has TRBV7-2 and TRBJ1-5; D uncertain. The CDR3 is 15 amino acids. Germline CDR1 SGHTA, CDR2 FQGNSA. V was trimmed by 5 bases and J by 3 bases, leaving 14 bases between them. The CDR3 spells CASSAGRATNQPQHF. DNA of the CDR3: TGTGCCAGCAGCGCCGGTAGGGCGACCAATCAGCCCCAGCATTTT.

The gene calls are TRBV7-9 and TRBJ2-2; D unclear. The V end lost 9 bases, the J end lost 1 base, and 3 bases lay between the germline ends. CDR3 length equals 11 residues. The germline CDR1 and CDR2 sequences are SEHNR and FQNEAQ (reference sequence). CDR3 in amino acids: CASRNTGELFF. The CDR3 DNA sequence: TGTGCCAGTAGGAACACCGGGGAGCTGTTTTTT.

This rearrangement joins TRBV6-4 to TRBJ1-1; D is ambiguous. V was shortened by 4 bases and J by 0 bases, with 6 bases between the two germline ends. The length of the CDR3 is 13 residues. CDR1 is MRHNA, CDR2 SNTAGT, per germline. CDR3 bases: TGTGCCAGCAGTGTGGAGCTGAACACTGAAGCTTTCTTT. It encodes CASSVELNTEAFF.

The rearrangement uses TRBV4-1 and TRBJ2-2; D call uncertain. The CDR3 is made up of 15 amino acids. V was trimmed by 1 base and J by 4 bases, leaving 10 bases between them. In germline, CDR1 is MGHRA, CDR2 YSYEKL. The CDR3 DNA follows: TGCGCCAGCAGCCAAGTGGAAAGTATCACCGGGGAGCTGTTTTTT. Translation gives CASSQVESITGELFF.